This T cell receptor beta chain was identified in a study of Graves' ophthalmopathy and Graves' hyperthyroidism. As the template, RNA transcripts were used to amplify TCR beta CDR3 regions. The first-round RT-PCR employed HTBI primers together with the Qiagen OneStep RT-PCR kit. A multiplex PCR was then performed as the second round. Each CDR3 protein gets one entry after TCRdb re-called the multiplex PCR reads with MiXCR. The repertoire holds 660,000 or so distinct CDR3 sequences, over 40% seen once, with 3% to 4% in the top ten. The CDR3 length is 12 residues. Per germline, CDR1 SGHNT and CDR2 YENEEA. V was pared by 4 bases and J by 4 bases, with 7 bases between. Researchers turned away patients with other autoimmune diseases, uncontrolled infections, pregnancy or lactation.

The chain uses TRBV11-3 and TRBJ1-1; D ambiguous. The clonotype was recovered from an adult man with Graves' ophthalmopathy. Sequencing used peripheral blood. The CDR3 is CASSSTVTEAFF. CDR3 coding DNA: TGTGCCAGCAGCTCTACGGTCACTGAAGCTTTCTTT.